A single sample is the source of the 15 T cell receptor beta chains below, sequenced in a study of cytomegalovirus exposure and HLA in healthy donors. Profiling relied on immunoSEQ multiplex PCR, and the TCRdb table lists in-frame clones only, not all of them. Of roughly 180,000 clones detected, 86% appear once; the ten largest clones hold more than 5.5%. The specimen was PBMCs. All receptors come from a man aged 25-45 years in good health and CMV-seropositive.

The V call is TRBV30, the J call TRBJ2-1; D perhaps matches TRBD2 (6 bases). The CDR3 is 12 amino acids. CDR1 is GTSNPN and CDR2 is SVGIG in the germline V gene (reference sequence). Trimming removed 3 bases from V and 5 bases from J, with 8 bases in between. In DNA, the CDR3 is TGTGCCTGGAGCGGAGGGCACAATGAGCAGTTCTTC. It specifies CAWSGGHNEQFF.

The chain couples TRBV7-3 to TRBJ1-2; D call uncertain. Germline lookup yields CDR1 SGHTA and CDR2 FQGTGA. The CDR3 is 18 residues long. V was shortened by 5 bases and J by 6 bases, with 28 bases between the two germline ends. CDR3 DNA sequence: TGTGCCAGCAGCCCGGACCAGGATTATTCTAACCGTCCGGATGGCTACACCTTC. It translates to CASSPDQDYSNRPDGYTF.

In this sample, this clone turned up once. V gene TRBV27 combines with J gene TRBJ2-1; D remains unclear. Germline V gives CDR1 MNHEY, CDR2 SMNVEV (reference sequence). V lost 3 bases, J lost 7 bases, and 7 bases lay in between. The CDR3 runs to 12 residues. The CDR3 loop is CASSFGWNEQFF. For the CDR3, the DNA is TGTGCCAGCAGTTTCGGATGGAATGAGCAGTTCTTC.

The CDR3 is CAWSVGDSVRYTF. CDR3 sequence (DNA): TGTGCCTGGAGTGTTGGGGACAGTGTTCGGTACACCTTC. This chain connects TRBV30 to TRBJ1-2; 7 bases are shared with TRBD1. Per the germline V gene, CDR1 is GTSNPN and CDR2 is SVGIG (reference sequence). V gave up 0 bases and J gave up 11 bases; unmatched junction bases: 9. The CDR3 contains 13 residues.

The chain combines TRBV11-3 with TRBJ2-1, with D possibly TRBD2 on 5 matching bases. Trimming took 3 bases from V and 7 from J, leaving 16 bases between them. The CDR3 covers 15 residues. CDR1 SGHNT and CDR2 YENEEA come from the germline V gene. Here the CDR3 DNA reads TGTGCCAGCAGCTTTGGACGGGGAGATGGGAATGAGCAGTTCTTC. It yields the protein CASSFGRGDGNEQFF.

J is TRBJ1-1 and V is TRBV30; possible D gene TRBD1, 5 bases. There are 13 residues in the CDR3. In germline, CDR1 is GTSNPN, CDR2 SVGIG (reference sequence). V lost 7 bases and J lost 4, with 16 bases in between. CDR3 amino acids: CALYRTRGTEAFF. The CDR3 DNA sequence: TGTGCCTTATACCGAACGAGGGGCACTGAAGCTTTCTTT.

This clone was recorded once. This chain uses TRBV9 with TRBJ1-2; 7 bases align to TRBD1. The germline V gene encodes CDR1 SGDLS and CDR2 YYNGEE. J gave up 5 bases and V 0 bases, and 7 bases lay outside the gene matches. CDR3 length equals 15 residues. CDR3 amino acids: CASSVGGGAWYGYTF. In nucleotides, the CDR3 is TGTGCCAGCAGCGTAGGAGGGGGCGCATGGTATGGCTACACCTTC.

This clone has just one count. The J gene is TRBJ2-3, the V gene TRBV19; 11 bases are shared with TRBD2. The V and J ends lost 4 bases and 4 bases, in that order; junction bases with no gene match: 4. This CDR3 contains 15 residues. From germline, CDR1 is LNHDA and CDR2 SQIVND (reference sequence). The CDR3, as DNA: TGTGCCAGTAGTACCACTAGCGGGAGTCCAGATACGCAGTATTTT. Encoded protein: CASSTTSGSPDTQYF.

The chain employs TRBV6-1 and TRBJ2-5, with 7 bases fitting TRBD1. Per the germline V gene, CDR1 is MNHNS and CDR2 is SASEGT. The CDR3 extends over 16 amino acids. J lost 2 bases, V lost 1 base, and 7 bases had no gene match. CDR3 in amino acids: CASSEEHLQGQETQYF. The CDR3 DNA reads as TGTGCCAGCAGTGAAGAGCACCTACAGGGGCAAGAGACCCAGTACTTC.

CDR3 nucleotides: TGTGCCAGCAGTTCGAGACTCTTGAACACTGAAGCTTTCTTT. As protein: CASSSRLLNTEAFF. The rearrangement joins TRBV27 to TRBJ1-1; no firm D call. There are 14 residues in the CDR3. With 4 bases removed from V and 0 bases from J, the gap between germline ends came to 9 bases. CDR1 is MNHEY, CDR2 SMNVEV, per germline (reference sequence).

This rearrangement joins TRBV6-1 to TRBJ2-1, with 10 bases lining up with TRBD2. Germline V lookup: CDR1 MNHNS, CDR2 SASEGT. The CDR3 runs 15 residues. V was pared by 6 bases and J by 2 bases, with 4 bases of the junction left unmatched. CDR3 DNA sequence: TGTGCCAGCAGACTAGCGGGAACGACCTACAATGAGCAGTTCTTC. Protein: CASRLAGTTYNEQFF.

The chain joins TRBV28 to TRBJ2-7; 11 bases agree with TRBD2. The V gene's germline CDR1 is MDHEN and CDR2 SYDVKM. The CDR3 covers 16 residues. The V gene end was trimmed by 5 bases and the J gene end by 7 bases; junction bases not matched to a gene: 13. For the CDR3, the DNA is TGTGCCAGCAGTCGACCGGCTAGACTAGCGGGAAATGAGCAGTACTTC. The encoded protein is CASSRPARLAGNEQYF.

The chain carries TRBV2 and TRBJ2-7; D possibly matches TRBD1 or TRBD2 (6 bases each). Trimming pared 6 bases from V and 6 bases from J, leaving 18 bases between. Germline V lookup: CDR1 SNHLY, CDR2 FYNNEI. CDR3 length: 14 residues. CDR3 bases: TGTGCCAGCAGCTTAGGAGCAGGGGACTCCGAGCAGTACTTC. Its translation: CASSLGAGDSEQYF.

This clone was counted only a few times. The rearrangement uses TRBV30 and TRBJ1-1; 7 nucleotides agree with TRBD1. Trimming cost V 5 bases and J 7 bases; bases outside gene matches: 4. The germline CDR1 and CDR2 sequences are GTSNPN and SVGIG (reference sequence). This CDR3 region has 11 residues. Here the CDR3 DNA reads TGTGCCTGGTACCGGGACAGTGAAGCTTTCTTT. This encodes CAWYRDSEAFF.

This clone has more than one count but fewer than ten. This sequence joins TRBV7-3 and TRBJ2-5; perhaps TRBD2 as D (5 bases). This CDR3 has 13 amino acids. V lost 0 bases, J lost 3 bases, and 5 bases lay in between. Germline CDR1 SGHTA, CDR2 FQGTGA. In DNA, the CDR3 is TGTGCCAGCAGCTTAACGCGGGAAGAGACCCAGTACTTC. This encodes CASSLTREETQYF.